This T cell receptor beta chain was sequenced during a study of T-cell memory formation after mild COVID-19. A single record per CDR3 protein comes from TCRdb applying MiXCR to the 5' RACE reads. This sample has a few hundred thousand distinct CDR3 sequences; 25% to 30% occur once, and the top ten carry roughly 14%. This clonotype was detected only a few times. This CDR3 region has 14 residues. Germline CDR1 and CDR2: LGHNA and YNFKEQ. Trimming cost V 1 base and J 3 bases, with 10 bases left between them. The specimen sequenced was PBMCs or a T cell subset sorted from them (not recorded which). The sequence derives from an adult woman who had mild COVID-19 (a few samples of this study predate the infection). Cell type and time point are not known. This chain joins TRBV4-2 and TRBJ2-7; D may be TRBD1 or TRBD2 (5 bases each). The CDR3 sequence: CASSQGDGNYEQYF. CDR3 bases: TGTGCCAGCAGCCAAGGGGACGGAAACTACGAGCAGTACTTC.